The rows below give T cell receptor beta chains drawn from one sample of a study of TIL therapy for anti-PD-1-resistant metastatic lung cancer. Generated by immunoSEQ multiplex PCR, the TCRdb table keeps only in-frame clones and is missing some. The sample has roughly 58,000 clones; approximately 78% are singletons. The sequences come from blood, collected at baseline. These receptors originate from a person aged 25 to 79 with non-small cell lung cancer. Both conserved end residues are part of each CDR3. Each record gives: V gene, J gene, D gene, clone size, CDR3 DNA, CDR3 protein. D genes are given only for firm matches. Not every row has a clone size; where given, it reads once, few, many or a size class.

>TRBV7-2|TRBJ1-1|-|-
TGTGCCAGCAGCTTAGAGCGTTTCGGGGGGCGCAAGGCTTTCTTT
CASSLERFGGRKAFF
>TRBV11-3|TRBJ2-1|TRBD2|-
TGTGCCAGCAGCTTAGTGCTACTAGCGGTGTCCTACAATGAGCAGTTCTTC
CASSLVLLAVSYNEQFF
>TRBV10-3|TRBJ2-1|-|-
TGTGCCATCAGTAAATCTGGGGGTTCCTACAATGAGCAGTTCTTC
CAISKSGGSYNEQFF
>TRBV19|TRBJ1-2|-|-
TGTGCCAGTAGTATCAAGGACGGACTCAATGGCTACACCTTC
CASSIKDGLNGYTF
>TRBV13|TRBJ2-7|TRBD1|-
TGTGCCAGCAGCTTAGGCCGCGGGACAGGGTGGAAGCAGTACTTC
CASSLGRGTGWKQYF
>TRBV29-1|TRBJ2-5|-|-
TGCAGCGTTGAAGATGTGAGGAACATCGAGACCCAGTACTTC
CSVEDVRNIETQYF
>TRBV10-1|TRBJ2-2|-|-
TGCGCCAGCAGAGGATTTGTCGGGGAGCTGTTTTTT
CASRGFVGELFF
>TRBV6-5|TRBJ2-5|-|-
TGTGCCAGCAGTTATTCAGGCCAAGAGACCCAGTACTTC
CASSYSGQETQYF
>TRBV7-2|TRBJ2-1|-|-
TGTGCCAGCAGCTTCGTTGGAGGGGGGCCAGATGAGCAGTTCTTC
CASSFVGGGPDEQFF
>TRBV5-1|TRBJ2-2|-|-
TGCGCCAGCAGTACTAAGGACAGAACTACCGGGGAGCTGTTTTTT
CASSTKDRTTGELFF
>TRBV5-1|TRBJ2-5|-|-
TGCGCCAGCAGCCGATCAGGATGGGGGAACCAAGAGACCCAGTACTTC
CASSRSGWGNQETQYF
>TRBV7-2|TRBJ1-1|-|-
TGTGCCAGCAGCTTAGAAGGGGTAGGGAGGACTGAAGCTTTCTTT
CASSLEGVGRTEAFF
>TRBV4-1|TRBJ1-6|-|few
TGCGCCAGCAGCCAACCAGTCCCTTCACCCCTCCACTTT
CASSQPVPSPLHF
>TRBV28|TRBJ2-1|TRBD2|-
TGTGCCAGCAGTTCCTCACTAGCGGGAGTCTACAATGAGCAGTTCTTC
CASSSSLAGVYNEQFF
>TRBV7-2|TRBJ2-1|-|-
TGTGCCACCAGGGTGGGGCAGGCAGGCAATGAGCAGTTCTTC
CATRVGQAGNEQFF
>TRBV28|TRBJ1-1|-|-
TGTGCCAGCCCCCCCGCTGGTAGGGGGAACACTGAAGCTTTCTTT
CASPPAGRGNTEAFF
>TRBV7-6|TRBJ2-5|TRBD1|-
TGTGCCAGCAGCCGGACAGGGGGTACCCAGTACTTC
CASSRTGGTQYF
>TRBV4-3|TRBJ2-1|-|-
TGCGCCAGCAGCCAAGCGGGGAGTCGCTACAATGAGCAGTTCTTC
CASSQAGSRYNEQFF
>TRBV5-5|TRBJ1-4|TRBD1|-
TGTGCCAGCAGCCGGACAGGGGATAATGAAAAACTGTTTTTT
CASSRTGDNEKLFF
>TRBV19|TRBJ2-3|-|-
TGTGCCAGTAGTATGTGGTTGGGGGTCCGGGCCTCCACAGATACGCAGTATTTT
CASSMWLGVRASTDTQYF
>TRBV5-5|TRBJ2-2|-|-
TGTGCCAGCAGCTTAGGAGTCACCGGGGAGCTGTTTTTT
CASSLGVTGELFF
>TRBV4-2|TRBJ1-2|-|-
TGTGCCAGCAGCCACCCAGGGTTGGACTATGGCTACACCTTC
CASSHPGLDYGYTF
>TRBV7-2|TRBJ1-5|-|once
TGTGCCAGCAGCCCCGGGACATTCGGCCCTCAGCCCCAGCATTTT
CASSPGTFGPQPQHF
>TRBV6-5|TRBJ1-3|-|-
TGTGCCAGCAGTTACCTCCGGGACGGAGACACCATATATTTT
CASSYLRDGDTIYF
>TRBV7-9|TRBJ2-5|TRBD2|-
TGTGCCAGCAGCTTACCCCCTAGCGGGAGGGCCAAAGCAGAGACCCAGTACTTC
CASSLPPSGRAKAETQYF
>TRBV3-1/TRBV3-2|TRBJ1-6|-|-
TGTGCCAGCAGCCAAGAGGGTCAGGAATATAATTCACCCCTCCACTTT
CASSQEGQEYNSPLHF
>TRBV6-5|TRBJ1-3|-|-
TGTGCCAGCAGTTACTCGTATACAGGTGCTGGAAACACCATATATTTT
CASSYSYTGAGNTIYF